Listed below are T cell receptor beta chains from one sample, sequenced in a study of beta chain features in type 1 diabetes. Clones were read by immunoSEQ multiplex PCR, and TCRdb kept only the in-frame ones, dropping some. The sample lists 330,000 or so clones; roughly 12% were seen once. The sample was naive CD4+ T cells from blood. These receptor sequences come from a young woman with type 1 diabetes. Each CDR3 is given with its conserved first and last residue. The D gene is left open where the match is weak. Expanded clones get a size class; other rows say once, few or many, or leave the size out.

D gene: -
V gene: TRBV19
clone size: -
J gene: TRBJ2-7
CDR3 DNA: TGTGCCAGTAGTAGCCAGACAGGAGCCGAGCAGTACTTC
CDR3 protein: CASSSQTGAEQYF

D gene: TRBD1
V gene: TRBV6-5
clone size: -
J gene: TRBJ2-2
CDR3 DNA: TGTGCCACCTTTCGGCACAGGGGGAACACCGGGGAGCTGTTTTTT
CDR3 protein: CATFRHRGNTGELFF

D gene: -
V gene: TRBV2
clone size: -
J gene: TRBJ2-7
CDR3 DNA: TGTGCCAGCCGCCCCCGGGGGAACGAGCAGTACTTC
CDR3 protein: CASRPRGNEQYF

D gene: -
V gene: TRBV5-7
clone size: few
J gene: TRBJ1-1
CDR3 DNA: TGTGCCAGCAGCTTTAGCCGCGTCACTGAAGCTTTCTTT
CDR3 protein: CASSFSRVTEAFF

D gene: -
V gene: TRBV9
clone size: -
J gene: TRBJ2-2
CDR3 DNA: TGTGCCAGCAGCGTCCGGACCGGGGAGCTGTTTTTT
CDR3 protein: CASSVRTGELFF

D gene: -
V gene: TRBV27
clone size: -
J gene: TRBJ1-1
CDR3 DNA: TGTGCCAGCAGCCTCCCAGGAATGAACACTGAAGCTTTCTTT
CDR3 protein: CASSLPGMNTEAFF

D gene: -
V gene: TRBV10-3
clone size: -
J gene: TRBJ2-7
CDR3 DNA: TGTGCCATCAGAGCAAACCGGGGGGCCGGTCCCTACGAGCAGTACTTC
CDR3 protein: CAIRANRGAGPYEQYF

D gene: -
V gene: TRBV2
clone size: few
J gene: TRBJ2-1
CDR3 DNA: TGTGCCAGCAGTCCGTTTAACAATGAGCAGTTCTTC
CDR3 protein: CASSPFNNEQFF

D gene: -
V gene: TRBV2
clone size: few
J gene: TRBJ2-7
CDR3 DNA: TGTGCCAGCAGTGACCCCGGGGACGAGCAGTACTTC
CDR3 protein: CASSDPGDEQYF

D gene: -
V gene: TRBV15
clone size: few
J gene: TRBJ1-5
CDR3 DNA: TGTGCCACCAGCAGAGATGTGGGACTAAATCAGCCCCAGCATTTT
CDR3 protein: CATSRDVGLNQPQHF

D gene: -
V gene: TRBV19
clone size: -
J gene: TRBJ2-6
CDR3 DNA: TGTGCCAGTAGTTTATTAGAGGGTGGTAGGGCCAACGTCCTGACTTTC
CDR3 protein: CASSLLEGGRANVLTF

D gene: -
V gene: TRBV5-1
clone size: -
J gene: TRBJ2-5
CDR3 DNA: TGCGCCAGCCGACGGGACAACCAAGAGACCCAGTACTTC
CDR3 protein: CASRRDNQETQYF

D gene: TRBD2
V gene: TRBV30
clone size: few
J gene: TRBJ2-7
CDR3 DNA: TGTGCCTGGAGTGGGATGACTAGCGGGAAGCAGTACTTC
CDR3 protein: CAWSGMTSGKQYF

D gene: -
V gene: TRBV18
clone size: -
J gene: TRBJ2-4
CDR3 DNA: TGTGCCAGCTCACCGCGAGAGGGGGAGAGGAGAAACATTCAGTACTTC
CDR3 protein: CASSPREGERRNIQYF

D gene: -
V gene: TRBV4-3
clone size: few
J gene: TRBJ1-2
CDR3 DNA: TGCGCCAGCAGCCAAGTCCTAGCTGCGCCCTATGGCTACACCTTC
CDR3 protein: CASSQVLAAPYGYTF

D gene: -
V gene: TRBV30
clone size: -
J gene: TRBJ1-2
CDR3 DNA: TGTGCCTGGAGTCTCCGCCTAACTAACTATGGCTACACCTTC
CDR3 protein: CAWSLRLTNYGYTF

D gene: -
V gene: TRBV9
clone size: few
J gene: TRBJ1-1
CDR3 DNA: TGTGCCAGCAGCGTAGATCCGGGACAGAACACTGAAGCTTTCTTT
CDR3 protein: CASSVDPGQNTEAFF

D gene: -
V gene: TRBV18
clone size: few
J gene: TRBJ2-5
CDR3 DNA: TGTGCCAGCTCACCATCCGGGGTCGAAGAGACCCAGTACTTC
CDR3 protein: CASSPSGVEETQYF

D gene: TRBD2
V gene: TRBV9
clone size: -
J gene: TRBJ2-2
CDR3 DNA: TGTGCCAGCAGCGTAGCGGCGGGGGGGTACACCGGGGAGCTGTTTTTT
CDR3 protein: CASSVAAGGYTGELFF

D gene: TRBD2
V gene: TRBV6-5
clone size: few
J gene: TRBJ2-7
CDR3 DNA: TGTGCCAGCAGTTACCCTAGCGGTAGCTCCTACGAGCAGTACTTC
CDR3 protein: CASSYPSGSSYEQYF

D gene: -
V gene: TRBV11-2
clone size: few
J gene: TRBJ1-6
CDR3 DNA: TGTGCCAGCACCCCGACGGGAGATAATTCACCCCTCCACTTT
CDR3 protein: CASTPTGDNSPLHF

D gene: -
V gene: TRBV29-1
clone size: few
J gene: TRBJ2-5
CDR3 DNA: TGCAGCGTTGAACGGGGGAGCGGGGAGACCCAGTACTTC
CDR3 protein: CSVERGSGETQYF

D gene: TRBD1
V gene: TRBV5-4
clone size: few
J gene: TRBJ2-5
CDR3 DNA: TGTGCCAGCAGCTTGCCAGGGGGCGAGACCCAGTACTTC
CDR3 protein: CASSLPGGETQYF

D gene: TRBD2
V gene: TRBV7-3
clone size: -
J gene: TRBJ2-5
CDR3 DNA: TGTGCCAGCAGTTTACGAGCGGGAGGGGAAGAGACCCAGTACTTC
CDR3 protein: CASSLRAGGEETQYF

D gene: -
V gene: TRBV15
clone size: -
J gene: TRBJ2-3
CDR3 DNA: TGTGCCACCAGCAGAGAAAGAGGAGATACGCAGTATTTT
CDR3 protein: CATSRERGDTQYF

D gene: -
V gene: TRBV30
clone size: -
J gene: TRBJ2-1
CDR3 DNA: TGTGCCTGGAGTGTACGCCGGAGGGGCGGGGTAAACAATGAGCAGTTCTTC
CDR3 protein: CAWSVRRRGGVNNEQFF

D gene: -
V gene: TRBV27
clone size: -
J gene: TRBJ1-5
CDR3 DNA: TGTGCCAGCAGTCTCAGCAGGGGTTGGGATCAGCCCCAGCATTTT
CDR3 protein: CASSLSRGWDQPQHF

D gene: -
V gene: TRBV2
clone size: -
J gene: TRBJ2-7
CDR3 DNA: TGTGCCAGCAGTGTATCCGAGCAGTACTTC
CDR3 protein: CASSVSEQYF

D gene: TRBD1
V gene: TRBV9
clone size: -
J gene: TRBJ2-4
CDR3 DNA: TGTGCCAGCAGCGTCCGTGTGACAGGGAACGAACAGTACTTC
CDR3 protein: CASSVRVTGNEQYF

D gene: -
V gene: TRBV5-1
clone size: -
J gene: TRBJ1-2
CDR3 DNA: TGCGCCAGCAGCTTGGGGGGCCGGACGGTTTATGGCTACACCTTC
CDR3 protein: CASSLGGRTVYGYTF

D gene: -
V gene: TRBV2
clone size: -
J gene: TRBJ2-2
CDR3 DNA: TGTGCCAGCACTACGGGGGCGAACACCGGGGAGCTGTTTTTT
CDR3 protein: CASTTGANTGELFF

D gene: TRBD1
V gene: TRBV6-6
clone size: -
J gene: TRBJ2-7
CDR3 DNA: TGTGCCGCAGCCCGTATCCGGGACAGGGCCCTCTACGAGCAGTACTTC
CDR3 protein: CAAARIRDRALYEQYF

D gene: -
V gene: TRBV5-1
clone size: few
J gene: TRBJ2-1
CDR3 DNA: TGCGCCAGCAGCCCCGCGGCGGGCGGCTCCTACAATGAGCAGTTCTTC
CDR3 protein: CASSPAAGGSYNEQFF

D gene: TRBD2
V gene: TRBV7-2
clone size: few
J gene: TRBJ2-1
CDR3 DNA: TGTGCCAGCAGCTTAGTGGCGGGGGATGAGCAGTTCTTC
CDR3 protein: CASSLVAGDEQFF

D gene: TRBD1
V gene: TRBV28
clone size: -
J gene: TRBJ2-7
CDR3 DNA: TGTGCCAGCACAACAGGGGGCGCCCTGGGAGGCGAGCAGTACTTC
CDR3 protein: CASTTGGALGGEQYF

D gene: TRBD2
V gene: TRBV30
clone size: -
J gene: TRBJ2-7
CDR3 DNA: TGTGCCTGGAGTGTACTAGCGGGGGCCTACGAGCAGTACTTC
CDR3 protein: CAWSVLAGAYEQYF

D gene: -
V gene: TRBV15
clone size: few
J gene: TRBJ2-7
CDR3 DNA: TGTGCCACCAGCCCTCGCGGAGTCTACGAGCAGTACTTC
CDR3 protein: CATSPRGVYEQYF

D gene: TRBD1
V gene: TRBV30
clone size: few
J gene: TRBJ2-7
CDR3 DNA: TGTGCCTGGGCGGTTCTGACAGGGTTGAACGAGCAGTACTTC
CDR3 protein: CAWAVLTGLNEQYF

D gene: TRBD1
V gene: TRBV11-2
clone size: few
J gene: TRBJ1-6
CDR3 DNA: TGTGCCAGCAGATCGCGGGACAGGGGTTCACCCCTCCACTTT
CDR3 protein: CASRSRDRGSPLHF

D gene: -
V gene: TRBV18
clone size: few
J gene: TRBJ2-1
CDR3 DNA: TGTGCCAGCTCACCACAGGGAGCGTCCTACAATGAGCAGTTCTTC
CDR3 protein: CASSPQGASYNEQFF

D gene: TRBD2
V gene: TRBV7-2
clone size: few
J gene: TRBJ2-3
CDR3 DNA: TGTGCCAGCAGCTTCGATCTAGCGGGAGGGCCAACGCAGTATTTT
CDR3 protein: CASSFDLAGGPTQYF

D gene: TRBD2
V gene: TRBV5-4
clone size: -
J gene: TRBJ2-7
CDR3 DNA: TGTGCCAGCAGCTCTAGTCTAGCGGGAGGATCCTACGAGCAGTACTTC
CDR3 protein: CASSSSLAGGSYEQYF

D gene: -
V gene: TRBV5-4
clone size: few
J gene: TRBJ1-4
CDR3 DNA: TGTGCCAGCAGCTTGGCGACAGGTTTATCTGAAAAACTGTTTTTT
CDR3 protein: CASSLATGLSEKLFF

D gene: -
V gene: TRBV29-1
clone size: few
J gene: TRBJ2-1
CDR3 DNA: TGCAGCGTGGGGGCGGGAAGGGGGCTAGAGCAGTTCTTC
CDR3 protein: CSVGAGRGLEQFF

D gene: TRBD1
V gene: TRBV6-5
clone size: -
J gene: TRBJ2-3
CDR3 DNA: TGTGCCAGCAGTGAACAGGGGATGGATACGCAGTATTTT
CDR3 protein: CASSEQGMDTQYF

D gene: -
V gene: TRBV2
clone size: few
J gene: TRBJ2-5
CDR3 DNA: TGTGCCAGCAGGGGCCAGGCCGGTGGAGAGACCCAGTACTTC
CDR3 protein: CASRGQAGGETQYF

D gene: -
V gene: TRBV7-9
clone size: -
J gene: TRBJ2-1
CDR3 DNA: TGTGCCAGCAGCTTGCGGACGGGAGTAGTGAATGAGCAGTTCTTC
CDR3 protein: CASSLRTGVVNEQFF

D gene: -
V gene: TRBV10-3
clone size: -
J gene: TRBJ2-5
CDR3 DNA: TGTGCCATCAGTGGAGGGGGTATGGGGGAGACCCAGTACTTC
CDR3 protein: CAISGGGMGETQYF

D gene: -
V gene: TRBV28
clone size: few
J gene: TRBJ1-2
CDR3 DNA: TGTGCCAGCACTTCAACGGGAGTCCTTTTCTATGGCTACACCTTC
CDR3 protein: CASTSTGVLFYGYTF

D gene: -
V gene: TRBV4-1
clone size: -
J gene: TRBJ1-1
CDR3 DNA: TGCGCCAGCAGCCTAGAACGGGGGGTACGGGCTGAAGCTTTCTTT
CDR3 protein: CASSLERGVRAEAFF

D gene: -
V gene: TRBV28
clone size: -
J gene: TRBJ1-2
CDR3 DNA: TGTGCCAGCAGTTTAGACAGTGATAACTATGGCTACACCTTC
CDR3 protein: CASSLDSDNYGYTF

D gene: TRBD2
V gene: TRBV11-2
clone size: -
J gene: TRBJ2-1
CDR3 DNA: TGTGCCAGCAGCTTAGGGTCTAGCGGGGGCCCAGATGAGCAGTTCTTC
CDR3 protein: CASSLGSSGGPDEQFF

D gene: -
V gene: TRBV7-8
clone size: -
J gene: TRBJ2-7
CDR3 DNA: TGTGCCAGCAGCTTAGCGAGCAGGGACGAGCAGTACTTC
CDR3 protein: CASSLASRDEQYF

D gene: -
V gene: TRBV5-1
clone size: few
J gene: TRBJ2-4
CDR3 DNA: TGCGCCAGCACCCTTACGGGGGAAAACATTCAGTACTTC
CDR3 protein: CASTLTGENIQYF

D gene: TRBD1
V gene: TRBV7-8
clone size: -
J gene: TRBJ1-5
CDR3 DNA: TGTGCCAGCAGCGCAGAGACAGGGACCCCGGTCGGCCCTCAGCCCCAGCATTTT
CDR3 protein: CASSAETGTPVGPQPQHF

D gene: -
V gene: TRBV9
clone size: few
J gene: TRBJ1-2
CDR3 DNA: TGTGCCAGCAGCGACAGTACCTATGGCTACACCTTC
CDR3 protein: CASSDSTYGYTF

D gene: -
V gene: TRBV15
clone size: -
J gene: TRBJ1-1
CDR3 DNA: TGTGCCACCAGCAGAGATCGGGGTGGCAGTTTAGCTTTCTTT
CDR3 protein: CATSRDRGGSLAFF